Shown below are 19 T cell receptor beta chains from a single sample sequenced in a study of blood T cells in healthy people across ages. Primed by a sample-barcoded 5' primer and a J-beta primer mix, a second PCR proceeded for roughly 6 to 12 cycles. MiXCR, run by TCRdb on the 5' RACE reads, gives a single entry per CDR3 protein. This sample has 700,000 or so distinct CDR3 sequences, with 40% to 45% found just once. Material: blood. Every receptor here comes from a man aged 80 or over in good health.

The V call is TRBV10-3, the J call TRBJ2-5; tentatively, D is TRBD2 (6 bases). Trimming shortened V by 2 bases and J by 11 bases, and 9 bases separated the two germline ends. Germline assignment: CDR1 ENHRY and CDR2 SYGVKD. The CDR3 sequence is 11 residues long. The DNA for the CDR3 is TGTGCCATCAGTGAGGGAGGGACGCAGTACTTC. As protein: CAISEGGTQYF.

The rearrangement joins TRBV27 to TRBJ1-5, with D maybe TRBD1 (6 bases). This CDR3 contains 16 residues. V was trimmed by 8 bases and J by 1 base, leaving 18 bases between them. Germline V gene data show CDR1 as MNHEY and CDR2 as SMNVEV (reference sequence). CDR3 nucleotide sequence: TGTGCCAGCCGGAGAGGGGGGGGCCAAAGCAATCAGCCCCAGCATTTT. Amino acid sequence: CASRRGGGQSNQPQHF.

This clonotype showed up just once. Being one base from a much bigger clone, this may be a read error. The chain couples TRBV4-2 to TRBJ1-4; maybe TRBD1 (5 bases). Trimming removed 4 bases from V and 7 bases from J, with 13 bases in between. Germline CDR1 reads LGHNA; CDR2 reads YNFKEQ. There are 14 residues in the CDR3. CDR3 region: CASSRILGGEKLFF. As DNA, the CDR3 is TGTGCCAGCAGCCGAATACTGGGGGGTGAAAAACTGTTTTTT.

This clonotype was observed at least ten times. The chain has TRBV5-8 and TRBJ2-4; 12 nucleotides agree with TRBD2. The CDR3 has 14 amino acids. V shed 8 bases, J shed 7 bases, and the junction held 7 bases outside the gene matches. Per the germline V gene, CDR1 is SGHTS and CDR2 is YDEGEE. The CDR3 here is CASHLAGGPNIQYF. The CDR3 bases are TGTGCCAGTCATCTAGCGGGGGGGCCGAACATTCAGTACTTC.

This chain links TRBV18 with TRBJ2-3, with D uncertain. Between the trimmed V and J ends, which lost 4 bases and 3 bases, there was a span of 8 bases. Germline V lookup: CDR1 KGHSH, CDR2 LQKENI. This CDR3 spans 13 amino acids. This chain's CDR3 is CASSLLETDTQYF. As DNA, the CDR3 is TGTGCCAGCTCACTCTTAGAAACAGATACGCAGTATTTT. The full variable domain, in which reference TRBV18 and TRBJ2-3 provide the parts outside the CDR3, is NAGVMQNPRHLVRRRGQEARLRCSPMKGHSHVYWYRQLPEEGLKFMVYLQKENIIDESGMPKERFSAEFPKEGPSILRIQQVVRGDSAAYFCASSLLETDTQYFGPGTRLTVL.

V is TRBV7-2 and J is TRBJ2-7, with 10 bases that match TRBD1. J was trimmed by 6 bases and V by 5 bases; bases with no gene match: 7. The CDR3 totals 14 residues. Germline V gene data show CDR1 as SGHTA and CDR2 as FQGNSA. CDR3 residues: CASSPMGQGFEQYF. As DNA, the CDR3 is TGTGCCAGCAGCCCAATGGGACAGGGGTTCGAGCAGTACTTC.

This clonotype was observed a few times. The rearrangement uses TRBV2 and TRBJ1-6; 7 positions match TRBD1. The length of the CDR3 is 15 residues. V trimming: 8 bases; J trimming: 0 bases; junction bases outside the gene matches: 4. CDR1 is SNHLY, CDR2 FYNNEI, per germline. This CDR3 reads CASGQESSYNSPLHF. In DNA, the CDR3 is TGTGCCAGCGGACAGGAGAGCTCCTATAATTCACCCCTCCACTTT. Variable domain in full (rest from reference TRBV2 and TRBJ1-6): EPEVTQTPSHQVTQMGQEVILRCVPISNHLYFYWYRQILGQKVEFLVSFYNNEISEKSEIFDDQFSVERPDGSNFTLKIRSTKLEDSAMYFCASGQESSYNSPLHFGNGTRLTVT.

The chain has TRBV7-2 and TRBJ1-1; 9 nucleotides agree with TRBD1. CDR1 is SGHTA, CDR2 FQGNSA, per germline. The ends lost 5 bases at V and 3 bases at J; junction bases unmatched: 10. This CDR3 contains 16 residues. CDR3 region: CASSRIPGQGDTEAFF. The CDR3 region has the DNA TGTGCCAGCAGCCGAATACCGGGACAGGGCGACACTGAAGCTTTCTTT.

In its sample, this clonotype was seen a few times. The V call is TRBV21-1, the J call TRBJ2-7; TRBD1 is taken as the D call from the table, unchecked against the DNA. TRBV21-1 is given as a pseudogene. The CDR3 length is 15 residues. As DNA, the CDR3 is TGTGCCAGCAGCACTAGACAGGGGATCCCCTACGAGCAGTACTTC. As protein: CASSTRQGIPYEQYF.

The V gene is TRBV11-3, the J gene TRBJ1-1, with TRBD1 matching 10 bases. CDR3 size: 14 residues. The V and J ends lost 2 bases and 8 bases, in that order; junction bases with no gene match: 5. Germline lookup yields CDR1 SGHNT and CDR2 YENEEA. CDR3 sequence reads: CASSLWDRGGEAFF. The CDR3 DNA follows: TGTGCCAGCAGCTTATGGGACAGGGGAGGAGAAGCTTTCTTT.

This clonotype showed up just a few times. This chain links TRBV7-2 with TRBJ2-4; the D call may be TRBD1 or TRBD2 (5 bases each). The CDR3 consists of 18 residues. Germline assignment: CDR1 SGHTA and CDR2 FQGNSA. V lost 1 base to trimming and J lost 0 bases, with 16 bases between them. DNA of the CDR3: TGTGCCAGCAGCTTAGACAATAGATTGGGGGTAGCCAAAAACATTCAGTACTTC. It encodes CASSLDNRLGVAKNIQYF.

This clonotype was observed once. V and J are TRBV5-4 and TRBJ2-3, with TRBD1 matching 7 bases. The CDR3 consists of 17 residues. With V trimmed by 4 bases and J by 4 bases, 15 bases remained unmatched. CDR1 is SGHNT, CDR2 YYREEE, per germline (reference sequence). In nucleotides, the CDR3 is TGTGCCAGCAGCCGAGGGGGCTGGGCGGAGGAACCAGATACGCAGTATTTT. The encoded protein is CASSRGGWAEEPDTQYF.

V is TRBV4-3 and J is TRBJ1-2, with 8 bases that match TRBD1. Germline CDR1 is LGHNA and CDR2 is YSLEER. The CDR3 consists of 14 residues. Unmatched junction bases numbered 4, after V lost 0 bases and J lost 7 bases. The CDR3 protein is CASSQDWTGSGYTF. In DNA form, the CDR3 reads TGCGCCAGCAGCCAAGATTGGACAGGGAGTGGCTACACCTTC.

The chain is built from TRBV15 and TRBJ2-5, with 10 nucleotides matching TRBD2. Germline V gene sequence: CDR1 LNHNV, CDR2 YYDKDF (reference sequence). The CDR3 has 17 residues. V dropped 5 bases and J dropped 4; count of bases not matched to a gene: 13. The CDR3 loop reads CATSSGLAGVGGETQYF. In nucleotides, the CDR3 is TGTGCCACCAGCTCCGGGCTAGCGGGAGTGGGGGGAGAGACCCAGTACTTC. Supplemented by reference TRBV15 and TRBJ2-5, the full variable domain reads DAMVIQNPRYQVTQFGKPVTLSCSQTLNHNVMYWYQQKSSQAPKLLFHYYDKDFNNEADTPDNFQSRRPNTSFCFLDIRSPGLGDTAMYLCATSSGLAGVGGETQYFGPGTRLLVL.

The rearrangement joins TRBV20-1 to TRBJ1-2; D may be TRBD1 (5 bases). CDR1 and CDR2 (germline): DFQATT, SNEGSKA (reference sequence). V lost 3 bases, J lost 8 bases, and 16 bases lay in between. The CDR3 runs 13 residues. This chain's CDR3 is CSARGVGVFGYTF. CDR3 coding DNA: TGCAGTGCTAGGGGGGTCGGGGTTTTCGGCTACACCTTC.

In this sample, this clonotype turned up a few times. DNA of the CDR3: TGCGCCAGCAGCTTGGAAGGGACTAGAATGGATACGCAGTATTTT. Encoded protein: CASSLEGTRMDTQYF. The V and J genes are TRBV5-1 and TRBJ2-3, with 8 bases that match TRBD2. From germline, CDR1 is SGHRS and CDR2 YFSETQ. V shed 0 bases and J 6 bases; nucleotides not matched to a gene: 6. The CDR3 is 15 residues long.

The chain joins TRBV5-4 to TRBJ2-1; TRBD1 or TRBD2 may be the D gene (5 bases each). CDR3 length equals 15 residues. The ends were cut back, 3 bases at V and 7 bases at J, with 17 bases in the middle. Germline loops: CDR1 SGHNT, CDR2 YYREEE (reference sequence). CDR3 sequence reads: CASSYPGTRRNEQFF. The CDR3 DNA reads TGTGCCAGCAGCTACCCCGGGACCCGGCGGAATGAGCAGTTCTTC. The entire variable domain, with the rest obtained from reference TRBV5-4 and TRBJ2-1, is as follows: ETGVTQSPTHLIKTRGQQVTLRCSSQSGHNTVSWYQQALGQGPQFIFQYYREEENGRGNFPPRFSGLQFPNYSSELNVNALELDDSALYLCASSYPGTRRNEQFFGPGTRLTVL.

This clonotype was seen more than once but under ten times. This rearrangement joins TRBV20-1 to TRBJ2-5; tentatively, D is TRBD1 (7 bases). V lost 1 base and J 5 bases, leaving 23 bases between the germline ends. This CDR3 comprises 17 residues. The V gene's germline CDR1 is DFQATT and CDR2 SNEGSKA (reference sequence). CDR3: CSARGGGGGRRVETQYF. The CDR3 nucleotides are TGCAGTGCTAGAGGAGGAGGAGGGGGCAGGAGGGTTGAGACCCAGTACTTC.

This clonotype was detected only a few times. The CDR3: CASSELGGPRSYEQYF. DNA of the CDR3: TGTGCCAGCAGTGAATTGGGGGGGCCCCGCTCCTACGAGCAGTACTTC. The chain recombines TRBV25-1 with TRBJ2-7; D possibly corresponds to TRBD2 (7 bases). Germline values: CDR1 MGHDK, CDR2 SYGVNS. The CDR3 extends over 16 amino acids. V dropped 1 base and J dropped 0 bases, with 13 bases sitting between them.